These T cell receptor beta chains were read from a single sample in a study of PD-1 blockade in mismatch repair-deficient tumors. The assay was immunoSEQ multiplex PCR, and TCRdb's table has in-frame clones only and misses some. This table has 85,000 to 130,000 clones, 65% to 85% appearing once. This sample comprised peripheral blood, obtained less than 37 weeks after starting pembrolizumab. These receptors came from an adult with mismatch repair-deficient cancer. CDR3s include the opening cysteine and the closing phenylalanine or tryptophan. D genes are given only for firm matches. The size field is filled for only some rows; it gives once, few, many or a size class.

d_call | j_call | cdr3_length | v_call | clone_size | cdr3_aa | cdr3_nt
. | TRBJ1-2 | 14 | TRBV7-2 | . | CASSLATANYGYTF | TGTGCCAGCAGCTTAGCAACGGCCAACTATGGCTACACCTTC
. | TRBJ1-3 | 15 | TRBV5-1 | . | CASSLAGGTGNTIYF | TGCGCCAGCAGCTTGGCCGGGGGTACTGGAAACACCATATATTTT
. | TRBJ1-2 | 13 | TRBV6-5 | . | CASSYGQGNGYTF | TGTGCCAGCAGTTACGGGCAGGGTAATGGCTACACCTTC
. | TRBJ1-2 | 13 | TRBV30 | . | CAWSVQEGNGYTF | TGTGCCTGGAGTGTACAGGAGGGTAATGGCTACACCTTC
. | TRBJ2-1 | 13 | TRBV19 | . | CASSMSLYNEQFF | TGTGCCAGTAGTATGTCGCTTTACAATGAGCAGTTCTTC
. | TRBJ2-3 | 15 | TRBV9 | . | CASSVVRGGTDTQYF | TGTGCCAGCAGCGTAGTCCGAGGGGGCACAGATACGCAGTATTTT
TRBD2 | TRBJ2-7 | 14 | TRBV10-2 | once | CASTSLADSYEQYF | TGCGCCAGCACTTCACTAGCGGACTCCTACGAGCAGTACTTC
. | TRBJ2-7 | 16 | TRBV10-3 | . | CAISESVLKSHYEQYF | TGTGCCATCAGTGAGTCGGTTCTGAAATCCCACTACGAGCAGTACTTC
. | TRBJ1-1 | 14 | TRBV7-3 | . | CASSPRGQPTEAFF | TGTGCCAGCAGCCCACGGGGGCAGCCAACTGAAGCTTTCTTT
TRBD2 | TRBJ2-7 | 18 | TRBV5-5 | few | CASSQGLAGARIAKEQYF | TGTGCCAGCAGCCAGGGACTAGCGGGAGCCCGAATTGCGAAGGAGCAGTACTTC
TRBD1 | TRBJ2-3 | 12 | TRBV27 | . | CASSPRGDTQYF | TGTGCCAGCAGTCCCAGGGGGGATACGCAGTATTTT
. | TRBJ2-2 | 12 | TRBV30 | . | CAWSVRGWELFF | TGTGCCTGGAGTGTACGAGGGTGGGAGCTGTTTTTT
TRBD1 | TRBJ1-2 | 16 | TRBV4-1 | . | CASSQPRQGRNYGYTF | TGCGCCAGCAGCCAACCACGACAGGGCAGAAACTATGGCTACACCTTC
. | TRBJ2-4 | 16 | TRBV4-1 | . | CASSLQMILAKNIQYF | TGCGCCAGCAGCCTCCAAATGATCTTAGCCAAAAACATTCAGTACTTC
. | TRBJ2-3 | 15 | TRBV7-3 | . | CASSTSGAGSDTQYF | TGTGCCAGCAGCACTTCGGGAGCCGGGTCAGATACGCAGTATTTT
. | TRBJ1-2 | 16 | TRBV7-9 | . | CASSPRQALPNYGYTF | TGTGCCAGCAGCCCTCGACAGGCACTTCCTAACTATGGCTACACCTTC
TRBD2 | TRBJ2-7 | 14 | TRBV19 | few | CASSLGLALYEQYF | TGTGCCAGTAGTTTGGGACTAGCCCTCTACGAGCAGTACTTC
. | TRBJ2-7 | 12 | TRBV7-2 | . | CASSWSSYEQYF | TGTGCCAGCAGCTGGAGCTCCTACGAGCAGTACTTC
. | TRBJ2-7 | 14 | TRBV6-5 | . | CASSLQRTGYEQYF | TGTGCCAGCAGTCTCCAGAGGACCGGCTACGAGCAGTACTTC
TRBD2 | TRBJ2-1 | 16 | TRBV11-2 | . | CASRPGLAGDHNEQFF | TGTGCCAGCAGACCGGGACTAGCGGGAGACCACAATGAGCAGTTCTTC
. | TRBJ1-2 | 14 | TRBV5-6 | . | CASSLGGVLDGYTF | TGTGCCAGCAGCCTAGGGGGGGTTCTCGATGGCTACACCTTC
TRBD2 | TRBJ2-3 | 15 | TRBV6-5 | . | CASTKTSGSSDTQYF | TGTGCCAGCACCAAGACTAGCGGGAGCTCAGATACGCAGTATTTT
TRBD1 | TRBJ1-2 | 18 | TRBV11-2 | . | CASSWTGTDKLRGYGYTF | TGTGCCAGCAGCTGGACGGGGACAGATAAACTAAGGGGCTATGGCTACACCTTC
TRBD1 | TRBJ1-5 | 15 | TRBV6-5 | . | CASSYSQGGGQPQHF | TGTGCCAGCAGTTACTCGCAAGGGGGCGGCCAGCCCCAGCATTTT
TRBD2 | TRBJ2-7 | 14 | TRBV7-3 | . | CASRSGGARNEQYF | TGTGCCAGCAGGTCGGGAGGGGCGAGGAACGAGCAGTACTTC
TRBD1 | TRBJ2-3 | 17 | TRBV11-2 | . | CASSPEAGTGAWATQYF | TGTGCCAGCAGCCCCGAGGCCGGGACAGGGGCTTGGGCTACGCAGTATTTT
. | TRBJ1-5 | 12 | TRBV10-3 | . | CAISEPDQPQHF | TGTGCCATCAGTGAGCCCGATCAGCCCCAGCATTTT
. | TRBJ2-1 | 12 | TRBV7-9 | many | CASSFDYNEQFF | TGTGCCAGCAGCTTTGACTACAATGAGCAGTTCTTC
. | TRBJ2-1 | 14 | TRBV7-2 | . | CASSPLGLYNEQFF | TGTGCCAGCAGCCCCCTTGGGCTCTACAATGAGCAGTTCTTC
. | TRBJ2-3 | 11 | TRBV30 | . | CAWKGADTQYF | TGTGCCTGGAAGGGCGCAGATACGCAGTATTTT
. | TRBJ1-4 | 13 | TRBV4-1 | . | CASSFLRGEKLFF | TGCGCCAGCAGTTTCCTCCGTGGGGAAAAACTGTTTTTT
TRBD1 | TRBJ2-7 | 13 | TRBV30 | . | CAWGQGPPYEQYF | TGTGCCTGGGGACAGGGGCCACCCTACGAGCAGTACTTC
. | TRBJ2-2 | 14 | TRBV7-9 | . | CASSLGQHTGELFF | TGTGCCAGCAGCTTAGGGCAGCACACCGGGGAGCTGTTTTTT